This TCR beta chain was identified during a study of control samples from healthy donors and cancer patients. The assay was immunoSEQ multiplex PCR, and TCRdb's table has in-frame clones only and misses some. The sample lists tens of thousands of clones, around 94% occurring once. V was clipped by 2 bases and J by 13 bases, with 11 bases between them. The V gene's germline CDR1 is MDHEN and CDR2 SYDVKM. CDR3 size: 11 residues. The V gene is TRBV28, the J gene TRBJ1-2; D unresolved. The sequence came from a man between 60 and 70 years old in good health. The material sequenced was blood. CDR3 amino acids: CASSLDLIATF. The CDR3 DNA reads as TGTGCCAGCAGTTTAGATCTAATCGCCACCTTC.